This is a list of T cell receptor beta chains from one sample in a study of human T cells and chemical hapten exposure. MiXCR, run by TCRdb on the RACE reads, gives a single entry per CDR3 protein. The data show tens of thousands of distinct CDR3 sequences, 6% to 9% seen once. The sequencing used whole blood, collected in connection with sensitization to the hapten diphenylcyclopropenone (DPC). All receptors derive from a woman between 25 and 40 years old with alopecia areata. Some clones in this sample may be carry-over from other donors' samples. CDR3s include the opening cysteine and the closing phenylalanine or tryptophan. The D gene is left open where the match is weak. Where a row states a size, it is once, few, many or the class of an expanded clone; other rows omit it.

abundance: -
v_gene: TRBV20-1
d_gene: -
j_gene: TRBJ1-1
CDR3aa: CSAYSGYMNTEAFF
CDR3nt: TGCAGTGCTTACTCAGGTTACATGAACACTGAAGCTTTCTTT

abundance: few
v_gene: TRBV12-3/TRBV12-4
d_gene: -
j_gene: TRBJ1-5
CDR3aa: CASRQGNQRQPQHF
CDR3nt: TGTGCCAGCAGACAGGGTAACCAAAGGCAGCCCCAGCATTTT

abundance: many
v_gene: TRBV3-1
d_gene: -
j_gene: TRBJ2-7
CDR3aa: CASSPYVNYEQYF
CDR3nt: TGTGCCAGCAGCCCGTATGTGAACTACGAGCAGTACTTC

abundance: few
v_gene: TRBV11-2
d_gene: TRBD1
j_gene: TRBJ1-5
CDR3aa: CASSSTGVNQPQHF
CDR3nt: TGTGCCAGCAGCTCGACAGGGGTTAATCAGCCCCAGCATTTT

abundance: few
v_gene: TRBV7-6
d_gene: -
j_gene: TRBJ1-4
CDR3aa: CASSLAPTTNEKLFF
CDR3nt: TGTGCCAGCAGCTTAGCACCTACAACTAATGAAAAACTGTTTTTT

abundance: many
v_gene: TRBV7-9
d_gene: -
j_gene: TRBJ2-2
CDR3aa: CASSFPRDGGGELFF
CDR3nt: TGTGCCAGCAGCTTCCCACGAGACGGGGGCGGGGAGCTGTTTTTT

abundance: few
v_gene: TRBV20-1
d_gene: -
j_gene: TRBJ2-3
CDR3aa: CSAKLGSGSTDTQYF
CDR3nt: TGCAGTGCTAAACTAGGGTCCGGGAGCACAGATACGCAGTATTTT

abundance: few
v_gene: TRBV29-1
d_gene: -
j_gene: TRBJ2-5
CDR3aa: CSVARGRETQYF
CDR3nt: TGCAGCGTCGCTAGGGGGAGGGAGACCCAGTACTTC

abundance: many
v_gene: TRBV13
d_gene: TRBD2
j_gene: TRBJ2-1
CDR3aa: CASSLGLAGMFF
CDR3nt: TGTGCCAGCAGCCTGGGACTAGCGGGGATGTTCTTC

abundance: many
v_gene: TRBV6-5
d_gene: -
j_gene: TRBJ2-7
CDR3aa: CASSYGPTYEQYF
CDR3nt: TGTGCCAGCAGTTACGGCCCAACCTACGAGCAGTACTTC

abundance: -
v_gene: TRBV7-6
d_gene: -
j_gene: TRBJ2-5
CDR3aa: CASSLGTVSETQYF
CDR3nt: TGTGCCAGCAGCCTAGGGACTGTAAGCGAGACCCAGTACTTC

abundance: many
v_gene: TRBV5-4
d_gene: TRBD1
j_gene: TRBJ1-2
CDR3aa: CASSPGQGVHYGYTF
CDR3nt: TGTGCCAGCAGCCCTGGACAGGGGGTGCACTATGGCTACACCTTC

abundance: -
v_gene: TRBV5-1
d_gene: TRBD1
j_gene: TRBJ2-3
CDR3aa: CASSPQDRAADTQYF
CDR3nt: TGCGCCAGCAGCCCCCAGGACAGGGCGGCAGATACGCAGTATTTT

abundance: -
v_gene: TRBV5-1
d_gene: -
j_gene: TRBJ1-1
CDR3aa: CASSSDIEAFF
CDR3nt: TGCGCCAGCAGCTCCGACATTGAAGCTTTCTTT

abundance: many
v_gene: TRBV5-1
d_gene: -
j_gene: TRBJ1-4
CDR3aa: CASSSSRMTGFNEKLFF
CDR3nt: TGCGCCAGCAGCTCCTCTCGGATGACAGGTTTTAATGAAAAACTGTTTTTT

abundance: few
v_gene: TRBV3-1
d_gene: TRBD2
j_gene: TRBJ2-2
CDR3aa: CASSHSAGTGELFF
CDR3nt: TGTGCCAGCAGCCATTCAGCGGGGACCGGGGAGCTGTTTTTT